The sample holds one count of the clone carrying this TCR beta chain. Its antigen is unknown. CDR1 is LGHNA and CDR2 is YNFKEQ in the germline V gene. Germline trimming cut 2 bases from V and 5 bases from J; bases unmatched to any gene: 4. CDR3 length: 15 amino acids. As to treatment: 15 to 20 received Ad26.COV2.S at low or high dose, single or two shots; 5 received placebo; per-sample allocation not given. All samples were drawn on day 63, counting from the first vaccine or placebo injection. Sequencing used immunoSEQ multiplex PCR; TCRdb keeps in-frame clones, though not all of them. The data show around 300,000 clones, about nine tenths seen once. This sample stems from a study of Ad26.COV2.S vaccination and SARS-CoV-2 variants. Study conclusions and caveats: In vaccinated individuals, spike-specific CD8+ and CD4+ T cell responses reportedly displayed substantial breadth.

Sequenced material: peripheral blood, taken in a trial of Ad26.COV2.S vaccine versus placebo. The source of this sequence is a person aged 18 to 59 who received the Ad26.COV2.S COVID-19 vaccine or a placebo. This chain uses TRBV4-2 with TRBJ1-4, with TRBD1 matching over 8 bases. The CDR3 coding sequence is TGTGCCAGCAGCCAACGAGGGGACAGGAATGAAAAACTGTTTTTT. Residues: CASSQRGDRNEKLFF.